This T cell receptor (beta chain) is from a study of a mutant IDH1 vaccine in newly diagnosed glioma. Study in general: Treated patients had a mean age of 40.4 years and a sex split that was roughly 62% male and 37.5% female.

Time point of the sample: baseline, week 1 (first vaccination visit). The treatment: pre-vaccination baseline after standard-of-care therapy. Assay used: immunoSEQ multiplex PCR; TCRdb lists only in-frame clones, some missing. This sample has about 33,000 clones; about nine tenths occur once, and the top ten carry around 5%. Germline V gene lookup returns CDR1 MGHDK and CDR2 SYGVNS. V lost 2 bases, J lost 5 bases, and 11 bases stayed unmatched. CDR3 length equals 17 residues. The sequence was collected from a woman aged 40-49 years with glioma. The chain employs TRBV25-1 and TRBJ1-1; 10 bases align to TRBD1. Sequencing used PBMCs, obtained from a glioma patient treated with radiotherapy, temozolomide or both. As DNA, the CDR3 is TGTGCCAGCAGTGAACGGACAGGGGGAGTTAAGAGGACTGAAGCTTTCTTT. The encoded protein is CASSERTGGVKRTEAFF. Full variable domain (outside the CDR3, taken from reference TRBV25-1 and TRBJ1-1): EADIYQTPRYLVIGTGKKITLECSQTMGHDKMYWYQQDPGMELHLIHYSYGVNSTEKGDLSSESTVSRIRTEHFPLTLESARPSHTSQYLCASSERTGGVKRTEAFFGQGTRLTVV.